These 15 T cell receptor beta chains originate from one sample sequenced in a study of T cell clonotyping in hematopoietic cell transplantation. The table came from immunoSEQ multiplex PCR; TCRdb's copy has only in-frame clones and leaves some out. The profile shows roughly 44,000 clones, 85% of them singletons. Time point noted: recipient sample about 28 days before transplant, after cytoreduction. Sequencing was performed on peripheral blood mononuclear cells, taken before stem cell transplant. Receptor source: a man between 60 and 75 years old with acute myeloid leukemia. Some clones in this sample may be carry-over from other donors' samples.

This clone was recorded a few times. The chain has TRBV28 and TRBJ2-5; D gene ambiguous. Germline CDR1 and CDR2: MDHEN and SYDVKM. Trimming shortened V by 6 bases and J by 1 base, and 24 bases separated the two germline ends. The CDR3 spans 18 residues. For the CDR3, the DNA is TGTGCCAGCAGGTACCTTCGAAGGGTAAGAGAGCCCCAAGAGACCCAGTACTTC. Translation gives CASRYLRRVREPQETQYF.

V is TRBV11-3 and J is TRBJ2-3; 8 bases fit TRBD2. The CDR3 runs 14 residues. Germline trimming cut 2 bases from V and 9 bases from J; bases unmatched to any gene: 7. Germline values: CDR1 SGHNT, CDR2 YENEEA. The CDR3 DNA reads TGTGCCAGCAGCTTATCTCGGGGGGGTGGGACGCAGTATTTT. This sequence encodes CASSLSRGGGTQYF.

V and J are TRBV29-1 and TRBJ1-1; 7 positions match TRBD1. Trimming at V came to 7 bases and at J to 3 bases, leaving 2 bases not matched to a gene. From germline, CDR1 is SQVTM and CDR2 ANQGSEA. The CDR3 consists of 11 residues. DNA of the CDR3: TGCAGCGCCGACAGGGACACTGAAGCTTTCTTT. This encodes CSADRDTEAFF.

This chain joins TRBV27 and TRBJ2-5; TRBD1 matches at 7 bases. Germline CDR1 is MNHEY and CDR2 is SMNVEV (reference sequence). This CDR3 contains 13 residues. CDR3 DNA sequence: TGTGTCTCCGGGACAGCTGAGTCAGAGACCCAGTACTTC. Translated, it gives CVSGTAESETQYF.

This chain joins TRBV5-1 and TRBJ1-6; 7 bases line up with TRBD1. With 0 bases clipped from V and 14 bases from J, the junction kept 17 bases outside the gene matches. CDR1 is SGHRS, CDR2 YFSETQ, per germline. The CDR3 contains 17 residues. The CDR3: CASSLAIAGTTQGALHF. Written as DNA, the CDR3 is TGCGCCAGCAGCTTGGCCATTGCCGGGACTACCCAGGGGGCCCTCCACTTT.

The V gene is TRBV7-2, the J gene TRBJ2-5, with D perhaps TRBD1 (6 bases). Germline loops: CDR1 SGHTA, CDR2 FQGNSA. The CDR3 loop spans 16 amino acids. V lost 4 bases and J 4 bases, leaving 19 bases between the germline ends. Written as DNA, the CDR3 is TGTGCCAGCAGCTCCCAAGCGTGGGTAGGGGGAGAGACCCAGTACTTC. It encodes CASSSQAWVGGETQYF.

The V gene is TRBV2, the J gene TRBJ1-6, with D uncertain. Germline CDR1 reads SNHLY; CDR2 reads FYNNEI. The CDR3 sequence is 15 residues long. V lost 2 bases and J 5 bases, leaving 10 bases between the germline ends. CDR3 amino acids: CASSELLADNSPLHF. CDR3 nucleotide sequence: TGTGCCAGCAGTGAACTTTTAGCGGATAATTCACCCCTCCACTTT.

The CDR3 sequence: CASRGGSPEAFF. Written as DNA, the CDR3 is TGTGCCAGCAGGGGGGGCAGCCCTGAAGCTTTCTTT. The chain joins TRBV6-1 to TRBJ1-1; a weak D match, TRBD1 (6 bases). The CDR3 sequence is 12 residues long. Between the trimmed V and J ends, which lost 6 bases and 6 bases, there was a span of 11 bases. CDR1 and CDR2 from the germline V gene are MNHNS and SASEGT.

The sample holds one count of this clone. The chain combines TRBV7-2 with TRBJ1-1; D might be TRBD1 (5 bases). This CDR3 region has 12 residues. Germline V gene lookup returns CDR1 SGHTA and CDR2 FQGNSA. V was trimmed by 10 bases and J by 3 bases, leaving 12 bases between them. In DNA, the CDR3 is TGTGCCAAACAGGATGTGGACACTGAAGCTTTCTTT. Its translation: CAKQDVDTEAFF.

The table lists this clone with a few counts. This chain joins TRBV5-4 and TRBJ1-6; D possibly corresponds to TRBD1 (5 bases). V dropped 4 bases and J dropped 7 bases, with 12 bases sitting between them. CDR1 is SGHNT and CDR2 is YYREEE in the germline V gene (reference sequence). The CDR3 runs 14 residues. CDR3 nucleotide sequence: TGTGCCAGCAGCGTGGCGGGGACCAATTCACCCCTCCACTTT. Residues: CASSVAGTNSPLHF. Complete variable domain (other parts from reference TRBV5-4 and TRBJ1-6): ETGVTQSPTHLIKTRGQQVTLRCSSQSGHNTVSWYQQALGQGPQFIFQYYREEENGRGNFPPRFSGLQFPNYSSELNVNALELDDSALYLCASSVAGTNSPLHFGNGTRLTVT.

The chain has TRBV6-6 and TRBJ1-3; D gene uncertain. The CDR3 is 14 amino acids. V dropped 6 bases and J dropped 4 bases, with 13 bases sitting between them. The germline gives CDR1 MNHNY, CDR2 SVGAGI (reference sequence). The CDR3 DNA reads TGTGCCAGCAGATTCTCGGACGAAGGAAACACCATATATTTT. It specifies CASRFSDEGNTIYF.

CDR3 sequence reads: CASSFRGSSYNSPLHF. In DNA form, the CDR3 reads TGCGCCAGCAGCTTTCGTGGCAGCTCCTATAATTCACCCCTCCACTTT. V usage is TRBV5-1 and J usage is TRBJ1-6; D is uncertain. This CDR3 is 16 amino acids long. Between the trimmed V and J ends, which lost 2 bases and 0 bases, there was a span of 9 bases. Germline-derived CDR1 and CDR2 are SGHRS and YFSETQ.

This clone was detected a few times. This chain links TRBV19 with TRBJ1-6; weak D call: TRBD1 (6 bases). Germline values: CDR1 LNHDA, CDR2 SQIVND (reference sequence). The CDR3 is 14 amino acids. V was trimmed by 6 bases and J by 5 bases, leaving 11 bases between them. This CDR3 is CASRGGGDNSPLHF. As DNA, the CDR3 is TGTGCCAGTAGGGGGGGCGGAGATAATTCACCCCTCCACTTT.

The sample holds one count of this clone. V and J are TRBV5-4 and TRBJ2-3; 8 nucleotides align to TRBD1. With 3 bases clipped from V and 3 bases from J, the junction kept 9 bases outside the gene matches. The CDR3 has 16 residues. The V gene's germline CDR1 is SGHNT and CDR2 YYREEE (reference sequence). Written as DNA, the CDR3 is TGTGCCAGCAGCTCTACGACAGGGGAGTTGACAGATACGCAGTATTTT. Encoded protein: CASSSTTGELTDTQYF.

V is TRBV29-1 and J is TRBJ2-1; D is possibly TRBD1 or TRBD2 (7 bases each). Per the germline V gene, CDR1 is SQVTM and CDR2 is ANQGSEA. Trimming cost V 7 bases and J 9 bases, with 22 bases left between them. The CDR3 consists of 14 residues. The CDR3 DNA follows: TGCAGCGCCTCTCGCCCAGGGGGGGCCGCTGAGCAGTTCTTC. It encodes CSASRPGGAAEQFF.